The 18 T cell receptor beta chains listed next were all sequenced from one sample in a study of cytomegalovirus exposure and HLA in healthy donors. PCR used 60 Vbeta primers and 13 Jbeta primers. Generated by immunoSEQ multiplex PCR, the TCRdb table keeps only in-frame clones and is missing some. There are roughly 140,000 clones in the sample; around 78% occur only once, and about 2.2% lies in the top ten. Specimen: PBMCs. These receptors were obtained from a young woman in good health and CMV-seropositive.

V and J are TRBV5-8 and TRBJ2-5; TRBD1 agrees at 8 bases. The length of the CDR3 is 15 residues. CDR1 is SGHTS and CDR2 is YDEGEE in the germline V gene. The V and J ends lost 0 bases and 5 bases, in that order; junction bases with no gene match: 6. The CDR3 protein is CASSLGRGRRETQYF. CDR3 sequence (DNA): TGTGCCAGCAGCTTGGGCAGGGGGCGAAGGGAGACCCAGTACTTC.

CDR3 residues: CASSKTKAGTNEKLFF. In DNA form, the CDR3 reads TGTGCCAGTAGTAAAACCAAGGCGGGAACTAATGAAAAACTGTTTTTT. The V and J genes are TRBV19 and TRBJ1-4, with unresolved D. The CDR3 contains 16 residues. Germline V CDR1 and CDR2: LNHDA, SQIVND (reference sequence). The ends were cut back, 4 bases at V and 1 base at J, with 13 bases in the middle.

The rearrangement joins TRBV9 to TRBJ1-2, with 7 bases that match TRBD1. V dropped 4 bases and J dropped 0; count of bases not matched to a gene: 12. Looked up from germline, CDR1 is SGDLS and CDR2 is YYNGEE. The CDR3 has 17 residues. The CDR3 loop is CASSQGGQRIPNYGYTF. The CDR3 DNA reads TGTGCCAGCAGCCAAGGGGGACAGCGGATCCCTAACTATGGCTACACCTTC.

The CDR3 nucleotides read TGTGCCAGCAGGCGGGGGGACGACACCGGGGAGCTGTTTTTT. It encodes CASRRGDDTGELFF. The chain uses TRBV6-5 and TRBJ2-2; 8 bases are shared with TRBD2. The length of the CDR3 is 14 residues. Germline-derived CDR1 and CDR2 are MNHEY and SVGAGI. J was trimmed by 3 bases and V by 6 bases; bases with no gene match: 3.

This clone was counted only a few times. The chain has TRBV4-1 and TRBJ1-4; a possible D gene is TRBD1 (6 bases). V lost 5 bases to trimming and J lost 7 bases, with 14 bases between them. CDR1 and CDR2 from the germline V gene are MGHRA and YSYEKL. CDR3 length equals 14 residues. The CDR3 region is CASSAPGVGEKLFF. In nucleotides, the CDR3 is TGCGCCAGCAGCGCCCCAGGGGTCGGTGAAAAACTGTTTTTT.

V usage is TRBV5-4 and J usage is TRBJ2-2; D is perhaps TRBD1 (6 bases). This CDR3 spans 14 amino acids. Germline V lookup: CDR1 SGHNT, CDR2 YYREEE (reference sequence). Deletions cut 5 bases from V and 4 bases from J, with 12 bases between. In nucleotides, the CDR3 is TGTGCCAGCAGTGAACAGGGAGTCACCGGGGAGCTGTTTTTT. As protein: CASSEQGVTGELFF.

The chain recombines TRBV10-1 with TRBJ1-1; D is uncertain. This CDR3 contains 13 residues. Trimming took 4 bases from V and 1 from J, leaving 7 bases between them. Per the germline V gene, CDR1 is WNHNN and CDR2 is SYGVQD (reference sequence). CDR3 residues: CASSVWANTEAFF. In DNA, the CDR3 is TGCGCCAGCAGTGTTTGGGCGAACACTGAAGCTTTCTTT.

The chain recombines TRBV7-9 with TRBJ1-6; 7 bases map to TRBD1. CDR1 and CDR2 (germline): SEHNR, FQNEAQ (reference sequence). Germline trimming cut 5 bases from V and 0 bases from J; bases unmatched to any gene: 4. CDR3 length: 16 residues. CDR3 DNA sequence: TGTGCCAGCAGCAAACAGGGGACCTCCTATAATTCACCCCTCCACTTT. Amino acid sequence: CASSKQGTSYNSPLHF.

The genes are TRBV7-9 and TRBJ2-7; maybe TRBD2 (6 bases). The germline CDR1 and CDR2 sequences are SEHNR and FQNEAQ (reference sequence). V lost 4 bases to trimming and J lost 2 bases, with 21 bases between them. The CDR3 loop spans 17 amino acids. The CDR3 nucleotides are TGTGCCAGCAGCTCTTTAGTCACCTCGGGACTCACCTACGAGCAGTACTTC. Protein product: CASSSLVTSGLTYEQYF.

Notes on this clone: Likely a read error: the CDR3 ends without its conserved phenylalanine or tryptophan. The DNA is omitted, as the CDR3 cannot be located on it reliably, and the CDR3 follows TCRdb's listing. V usage is TRBV10-3 and J usage is TRBJ2-4; whether TRBD1, the table's D call, matches the DNA was not checked. The CDR3 extends over 12 residues, inclusive of both ends. Germline V CDR1 and CDR2: ENHRY, SYGVKD. This CDR3 is CAISASGTGSGE.

This chain uses TRBV2 with TRBJ2-5; 9 bases are shared with TRBD2. V dropped 4 bases and J dropped 3; count of bases not matched to a gene: 3. The CDR3 is made up of 14 amino acids. Germline assignment: CDR1 SNHLY and CDR2 FYNNEI. The CDR3 DNA reads as TGTGCCAGCAGTGCGGCTAGCGGGGAAGAGACCCAGTACTTC. Its translation is CASSAASGEETQYF.

A few counts support this clone. V and J are TRBV11-2 and TRBJ1-1, with unresolved D. CDR3 length: 15 residues. CDR1 and CDR2 from the germline V gene are SGHAT and FQNNGV. Trimming cost V 0 bases and J 1 base, with 9 bases left between them. Written as DNA, the CDR3 is TGTGCCAGCAGCTTAGAGTCGGCGGCGAACACTGAAGCTTTCTTT. Its protein product is CASSLESAANTEAFF.

This clone appeared a few times. The V gene is TRBV9, the J gene TRBJ1-1, with TRBD1 identical over 10 bases. V dropped 3 bases and J dropped 4; count of bases not matched to a gene: 6. Germline V CDR1 and CDR2: SGDLS, YYNGEE. This CDR3 comprises 15 residues. The CDR3 DNA is TGTGCCAGCAGCGGACAGGGGGCTTTGAGCACTGAAGCTTTCTTT. It yields the protein CASSGQGALSTEAFF. Together with reference TRBV9 and TRBJ1-1, the CDR3 gives the full variable domain: DSGVTQTPKHLITATGQRVTLRCSPRSGDLSVYWYQQSLDQGLQFLIQYYNGEERAKGNILERFSAQQFPDLHSELNLSSLELGDSALYFCASSGQGALSTEAFFGQGTRLTVV.

The chain carries TRBV19 and TRBJ1-5; D possibly corresponds to TRBD1 (5 bases). Germline V CDR1 and CDR2: LNHDA, SQIVND (reference sequence). The CDR3 is 15 amino acids. Trimming cost V 0 bases and J 2 bases, with 8 bases left between them. As DNA, the CDR3 is TGTGCCAGTAGTATAGATGTAGGGGGCAATCAGCCCCAGCATTTT. This gives the protein CASSIDVGGNQPQHF.

This clone was observed a few times. The gene calls are TRBV11-2 and TRBJ1-2; D is perhaps TRBD1 (6 bases). This CDR3 is 15 amino acids long. Germline-derived CDR1 and CDR2 are SGHAT and FQNNGV. The V end lost 0 bases, the J end lost 10 bases, and 18 bases lay between the germline ends. CDR3 DNA sequence: TGTGCCAGCAGCTTAGAAGGGGGGGGGCGCTCCTCCTACACCTTC. It translates to CASSLEGGGRSSYTF.

The chain recombines TRBV7-8 with TRBJ2-7; D might be TRBD1 (6 bases). The CDR3 spans 17 residues. V lost 2 bases and J 4 bases, leaving 21 bases between the germline ends. Germline V CDR1 and CDR2: SGHVS, FQNEAQ. CDR3 amino acids: CASSLTLEGTRLYEQYF. The CDR3 region has the DNA TGTGCCAGCAGCTTAACACTCGAGGGGACAAGGCTTTACGAGCAGTACTTC. Full variable domain (missing parts from reference TRBV7-8 and TRBJ2-7): GAGVSQSPRYKVAKRGQDVALRCDPISGHVSLFWYQQALGQGPEFLTYFQNEAQLDKSGLPSDRFFAERPEGSVSTLKIQRTQQEDSAVYLCASSLTLEGTRLYEQYFGPGTRLTVT.

The chain combines TRBV9 with TRBJ2-7, with 7 bases matching TRBD2. The CDR3 has 15 amino acids. Trimming cost V 0 bases and J 7 bases; bases outside gene matches: 10. Germline V gene sequence: CDR1 SGDLS, CDR2 YYNGEE. The CDR3 DNA reads TGTGCCAGCAGCGTAGGGCGGGAGCCACTTGGGGAGCAGTACTTC. Translation gives CASSVGREPLGEQYF.

CDR3 sequence reads: CASSRPGRREKLFF. The CDR3 region has the DNA TGTGCCAGCAGTCGGCCAGGGAGGCGTGAAAAACTGTTTTTT. The V call is TRBV27, the J call TRBJ1-4; D perhaps matches TRBD1 (5 bases). From germline, CDR1 is MNHEY and CDR2 SMNVEV (reference sequence). The CDR3 sequence is 14 residues long. V was clipped by 5 bases and J by 7 bases, with 14 bases between them.